A selection of T cell receptor beta chains follows, all from one sample in a study of T cells in Graves' hyperthyroidism and ophthalmopathy. MiXCR, run by TCRdb on the multiplex PCR reads, gives a single entry per CDR3 protein. The sample has a few hundred thousand distinct CDR3 sequences, approximately 14% seen once; the top ten hold about 20%. The material sequenced was blood. Receptors were obtained from a woman younger than 45 with Graves' ophthalmopathy. Both conserved end residues are trimmed from each CDR3. Each record gives: clone size, V gene, J gene, CDR3 protein. A row's size may be missing; if present it is once, few, many or a size class.

clone_size: few; v_call: TRBV9; j_call: TRBJ1-4; cdr3_aa: ASSRREDEKLF
clone_size: many; v_call: TRBV7-9; j_call: TRBJ1-2; cdr3_aa: ASSLGSLGHGYT
clone_size: many; v_call: TRBV28; j_call: TRBJ2-3; cdr3_aa: ASSETSRADTQY
clone_size: .; v_call: TRBV7-2; j_call: TRBJ2-4; cdr3_aa: ASSLWTSGGKNIQY
clone_size: .; v_call: TRBV5-6; j_call: TRBJ2-1; cdr3_aa: ASSLGTGTNYNEQF
clone_size: many; v_call: TRBV10-3; j_call: TRBJ1-2; cdr3_aa: AISESPMNYGYT
clone_size: .; v_call: TRBV20-1; j_call: TRBJ1-1; cdr3_aa: SAGEGSDTEAF
clone_size: few; v_call: TRBV5-1; j_call: TRBJ1-1; cdr3_aa: ASSLPRTGNTEAF
clone_size: few; v_call: TRBV5-5; j_call: TRBJ2-5; cdr3_aa: ASNSETQY
clone_size: many; v_call: TRBV7-2; j_call: TRBJ2-2; cdr3_aa: ASSFRLASTGELF
clone_size: .; v_call: TRBV12-3/TRBV12-4; j_call: TRBJ2-5; cdr3_aa: ASSRWDRGIVTQY
clone_size: many; v_call: TRBV6-5; j_call: TRBJ1-5; cdr3_aa: ASSYSPRNQPQH
clone_size: many; v_call: TRBV2; j_call: TRBJ2-2; cdr3_aa: ASSEDTNTGELF
clone_size: .; v_call: TRBV9; j_call: TRBJ2-3; cdr3_aa: ASSRLAERTNTQY
clone_size: .; v_call: TRBV2; j_call: TRBJ2-5; cdr3_aa: ASSLRLTETRY
clone_size: many; v_call: TRBV28; j_call: TRBJ2-7; cdr3_aa: ASSLYTYEQY
clone_size: many; v_call: TRBV20-1; j_call: TRBJ2-7; cdr3_aa: SAKSGGSYEQY
clone_size: many; v_call: TRBV7-2; j_call: TRBJ1-2; cdr3_aa: ASSRGPDNYGYT
clone_size: many; v_call: TRBV5-6; j_call: TRBJ2-7; cdr3_aa: ASSLFARPLYEQY
clone_size: many; v_call: TRBV5-8; j_call: TRBJ2-7; cdr3_aa: ASSFLAGGSSYEQY
clone_size: few; v_call: TRBV20-1; j_call: TRBJ1-2; cdr3_aa: SANLGPENYGYT
clone_size: .; v_call: TRBV5-1; j_call: TRBJ1-2; cdr3_aa: ASSTTGGTYGYT
clone_size: many; v_call: TRBV18; j_call: TRBJ2-5; cdr3_aa: ASSLVPAGETQY
clone_size: many; v_call: TRBV20-1; j_call: TRBJ1-5; cdr3_aa: SARVVTGGQPQH
clone_size: many; v_call: TRBV28; j_call: TRBJ1-6; cdr3_aa: ASSEPRGGSYNSPLH
clone_size: .; v_call: TRBV30; j_call: TRBJ1-4; cdr3_aa: AWTHRLGEKLF
clone_size: many; v_call: TRBV3-1; j_call: TRBJ1-1; cdr3_aa: ASSHTSGETMNTEAF
clone_size: many; v_call: TRBV7-2; j_call: TRBJ2-5; cdr3_aa: ASSLLGGGADETQY
clone_size: many; v_call: TRBV29-1; j_call: TRBJ1-1; cdr3_aa: SALTGIGAF
clone_size: few; v_call: TRBV9; j_call: TRBJ1-5; cdr3_aa: ASSVEDSRNQPQH
clone_size: many; v_call: TRBV3-1; j_call: TRBJ2-5; cdr3_aa: ASSQVEKTQY
clone_size: many; v_call: TRBV20-1; j_call: TRBJ2-7; cdr3_aa: SARRYGYEQY
clone_size: few; v_call: TRBV5-5; j_call: TRBJ1-1; cdr3_aa: ASSWGSVSAEAF
clone_size: many; v_call: TRBV11-2; j_call: TRBJ1-3; cdr3_aa: ASSLLDLRTFSGNTIY
clone_size: .; v_call: TRBV12-3/TRBV12-4; j_call: TRBJ1-3; cdr3_aa: ASNPPRAGGNTIY
clone_size: many; v_call: TRBV11-2; j_call: TRBJ2-3; cdr3_aa: ASSVPGGRTDTQY
clone_size: few; v_call: TRBV6-1; j_call: TRBJ2-3; cdr3_aa: ASTENWGGGVSDTQY